This T cell receptor (beta chain) was identified in a study of OX40 agonist ivuxolimab in advanced cancers. Some clones are missing from TCRdb's copy, which holds only in-frame ones; the method was immunoSEQ multiplex PCR. The sample has 52,000 or so clones, approximately 86% seen once; the top ten hold around 10%. V lost 5 bases and J lost 0, with 10 bases in between. The CDR3 length is 14 residues. Germline-derived CDR1 and CDR2 are LNHDA and SQIVND (reference sequence). The sequenced sample was CD4+ or CD8+ T cells sorted from blood, obtained in a trial of the OX40 agonist ivuxolimab. This sequence joins TRBV19 and TRBJ1-1; D call uncertain. The sequence came from an adult with an advanced solid tumor such as melanoma, head and neck, liver or kidney cancer. The CDR3 coding sequence is TGTGCCAGTAGTCGACTATCCTTGAACACTGAAGCTTTCTTT. Its translation: CASSRLSLNTEAFF.